This T cell receptor beta chain was identified in a study of CD8+ T cells in alopecia areata. The authors extracted RNA and reverse transcribed it into cDNA as the sequencing template. TCRdb's copy holds only in-frame clones and misses some; the assay was immunoSEQ multiplex PCR. The repertoire holds around 200,000 clones, roughly 63% seen once, with 1.5% to 2% in the top ten. The V and J ends lost 4 bases and 8 bases respectively, with 17 bases between them. From germline, CDR1 is SQVTM and CDR2 ANQGSEA. The CDR3 length is 14 residues. The material was CD4+ T cells sorted from blood, obtained at week 0. The chain joins TRBV29-1 to TRBJ2-2; D is uncertain. This sequence was found in a human donor with alopecia areata. The CDR3 loop is CSVGRQVDPGELFF. CDR3 DNA sequence: TGCAGCGTTGGCAGACAAGTTGACCCTGGGGAGCTGTTTTTT.